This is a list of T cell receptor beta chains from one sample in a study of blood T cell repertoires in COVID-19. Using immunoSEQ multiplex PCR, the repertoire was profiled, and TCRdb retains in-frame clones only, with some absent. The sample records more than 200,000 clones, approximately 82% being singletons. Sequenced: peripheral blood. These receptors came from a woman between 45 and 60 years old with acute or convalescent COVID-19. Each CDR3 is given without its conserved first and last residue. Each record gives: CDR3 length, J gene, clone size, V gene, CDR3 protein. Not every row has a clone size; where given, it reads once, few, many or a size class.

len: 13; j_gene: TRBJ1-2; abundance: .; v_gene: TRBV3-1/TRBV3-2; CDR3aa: ASSSMDRPRTGYT
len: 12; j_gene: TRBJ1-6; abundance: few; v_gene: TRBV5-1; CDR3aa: ASTTGNVGAPLH
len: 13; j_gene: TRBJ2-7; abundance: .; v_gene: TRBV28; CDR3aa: ASSWGGSIIHEQY
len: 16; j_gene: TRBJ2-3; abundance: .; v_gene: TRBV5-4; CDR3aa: ASSLKRWTSGSPDTQY
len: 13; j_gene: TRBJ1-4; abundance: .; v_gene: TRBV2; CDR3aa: ASKHEGQGGEKLF
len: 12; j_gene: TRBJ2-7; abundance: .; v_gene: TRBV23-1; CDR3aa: ASSPREHPYEQY
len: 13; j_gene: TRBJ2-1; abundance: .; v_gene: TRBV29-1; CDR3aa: SVTTRGTGTHEQF
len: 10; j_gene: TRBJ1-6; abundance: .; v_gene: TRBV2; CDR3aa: ASRTGVGALH
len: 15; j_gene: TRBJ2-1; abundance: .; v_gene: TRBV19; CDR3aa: ASSIAGTSGRRNEQF
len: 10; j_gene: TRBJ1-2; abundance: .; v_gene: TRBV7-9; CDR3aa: ASSPGQTGYT
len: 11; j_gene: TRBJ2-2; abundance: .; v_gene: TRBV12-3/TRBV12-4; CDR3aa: ASNLGAAGELF
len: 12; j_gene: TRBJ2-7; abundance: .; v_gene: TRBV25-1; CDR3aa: ASTNSGRAGEQY
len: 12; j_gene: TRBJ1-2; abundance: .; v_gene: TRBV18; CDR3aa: ASSSLQATYGYT
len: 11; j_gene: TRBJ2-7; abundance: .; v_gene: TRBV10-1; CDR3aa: ASSEGQGYEQY
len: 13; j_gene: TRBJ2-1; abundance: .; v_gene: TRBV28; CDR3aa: ASALGGTHDNEQF
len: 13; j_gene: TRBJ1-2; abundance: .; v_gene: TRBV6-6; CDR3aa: ASSLRDISNYGYT
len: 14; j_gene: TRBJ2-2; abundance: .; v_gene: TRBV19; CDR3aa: ASSGRRQGNTGELF
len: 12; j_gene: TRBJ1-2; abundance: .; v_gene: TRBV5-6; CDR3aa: ASSWGTGPGAYT
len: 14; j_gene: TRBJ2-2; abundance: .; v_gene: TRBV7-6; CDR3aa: ASSLTGGMTTGELF
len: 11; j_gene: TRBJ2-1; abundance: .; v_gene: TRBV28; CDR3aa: ASIDFAADAQF
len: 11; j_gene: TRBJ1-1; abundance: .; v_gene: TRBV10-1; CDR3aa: ASSAQPNTEAF
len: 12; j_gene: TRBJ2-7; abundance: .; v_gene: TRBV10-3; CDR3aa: AISESSGIYEQY
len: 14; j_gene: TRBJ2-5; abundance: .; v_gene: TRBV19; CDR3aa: ASSLRTSGSGKTQY
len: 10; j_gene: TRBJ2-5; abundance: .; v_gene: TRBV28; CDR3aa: ASSISFETQY
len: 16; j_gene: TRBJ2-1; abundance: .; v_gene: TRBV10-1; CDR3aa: ASSLEPGQGMVNNEQF
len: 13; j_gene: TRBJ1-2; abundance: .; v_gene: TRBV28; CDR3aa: ASSIIPGTEDGYT
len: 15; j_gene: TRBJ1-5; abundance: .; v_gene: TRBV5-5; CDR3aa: ASSPTDPGGVNQPQH
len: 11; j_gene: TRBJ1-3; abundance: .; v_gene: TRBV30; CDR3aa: AWSSGPGNTIY
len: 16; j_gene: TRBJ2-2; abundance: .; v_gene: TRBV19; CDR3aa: ASSSMAGYPLDTGELF
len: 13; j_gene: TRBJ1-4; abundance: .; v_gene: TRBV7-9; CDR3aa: ASSTRDTVNEKLF
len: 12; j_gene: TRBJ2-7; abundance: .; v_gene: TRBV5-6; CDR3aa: ASSPGTTHYEQY